This T cell receptor (beta chain) was identified in a study of blood T cell repertoires in COVID-19. Study as a whole: Both acute and convalescent COVID-19 samples were obtained from the United States, Italy and Spain.

Generated by immunoSEQ multiplex PCR, the TCRdb table keeps only in-frame clones and is missing some. The sample consists of 450,000 to 500,000 clones, about 90% of them appearing once. CDR1 and CDR2 (germline): SGHRS, YFSETQ. The V end lost 4 bases, the J end lost 5 bases, and 19 bases lay between the germline ends. The CDR3 totals 15 residues. The TCR sequence derives from a woman between 18 and 30 years old who had recovered from COVID-19. The V call is TRBV5-1, the J call TRBJ2-7, with D tentatively TRBD1 (7 bases). What was sequenced was PBMCs or T cells enriched from blood (not recorded which). The chain's CDR3 is CASSPNTGERDEQYF. The CDR3, as DNA: TGCGCCAGCAGCCCGAACACAGGGGAGCGGGACGAGCAGTACTTC.